This TCR beta chain stems from a study of a mutant IDH1 vaccine in newly diagnosed glioma. Study-wide background: Patients' prior therapy spanned radiotherapy, temozolomide, or both; most underwent both.

Clones were read by immunoSEQ multiplex PCR, and TCRdb kept only the in-frame ones, dropping some. The sample has 65,000 to 70,000 clones, approximately 86% seen once; the top ten hold 2.9%. Indicated time point: baseline, week 1 (first vaccination visit). The treatment was: pre-vaccination baseline after standard-of-care therapy. The germline CDR1 and CDR2 sequences are MDHEN and SYDVKM. V was pared by 6 bases and J by 7 bases, with 7 bases between. The CDR3 consists of 11 residues. The receptor was derived from a man aged 25-45 years with glioma. Sequenced material: PBMCs, taken from a glioma patient treated with radiotherapy, temozolomide or both. The J gene is TRBJ1-5, the V gene TRBV28; D possibly corresponds to TRBD1 (5 bases). CDR3 DNA: TGTGCCAGCAGAACAGGCCAGCCCCAGCATTTT. Protein: CASRTGQPQHF. Filled out from reference TRBV28 and TRBJ1-5, the complete variable domain reads DVKVTQSSRYLVKRTGEKVFLECVQDMDHENMFWYRQDPGLGLRLIYFSYDVKMKEKGDIPEGYSVSREKKERFSLILESASTNQTSMYLCASRTGQPQHFGDGTRLSIL.